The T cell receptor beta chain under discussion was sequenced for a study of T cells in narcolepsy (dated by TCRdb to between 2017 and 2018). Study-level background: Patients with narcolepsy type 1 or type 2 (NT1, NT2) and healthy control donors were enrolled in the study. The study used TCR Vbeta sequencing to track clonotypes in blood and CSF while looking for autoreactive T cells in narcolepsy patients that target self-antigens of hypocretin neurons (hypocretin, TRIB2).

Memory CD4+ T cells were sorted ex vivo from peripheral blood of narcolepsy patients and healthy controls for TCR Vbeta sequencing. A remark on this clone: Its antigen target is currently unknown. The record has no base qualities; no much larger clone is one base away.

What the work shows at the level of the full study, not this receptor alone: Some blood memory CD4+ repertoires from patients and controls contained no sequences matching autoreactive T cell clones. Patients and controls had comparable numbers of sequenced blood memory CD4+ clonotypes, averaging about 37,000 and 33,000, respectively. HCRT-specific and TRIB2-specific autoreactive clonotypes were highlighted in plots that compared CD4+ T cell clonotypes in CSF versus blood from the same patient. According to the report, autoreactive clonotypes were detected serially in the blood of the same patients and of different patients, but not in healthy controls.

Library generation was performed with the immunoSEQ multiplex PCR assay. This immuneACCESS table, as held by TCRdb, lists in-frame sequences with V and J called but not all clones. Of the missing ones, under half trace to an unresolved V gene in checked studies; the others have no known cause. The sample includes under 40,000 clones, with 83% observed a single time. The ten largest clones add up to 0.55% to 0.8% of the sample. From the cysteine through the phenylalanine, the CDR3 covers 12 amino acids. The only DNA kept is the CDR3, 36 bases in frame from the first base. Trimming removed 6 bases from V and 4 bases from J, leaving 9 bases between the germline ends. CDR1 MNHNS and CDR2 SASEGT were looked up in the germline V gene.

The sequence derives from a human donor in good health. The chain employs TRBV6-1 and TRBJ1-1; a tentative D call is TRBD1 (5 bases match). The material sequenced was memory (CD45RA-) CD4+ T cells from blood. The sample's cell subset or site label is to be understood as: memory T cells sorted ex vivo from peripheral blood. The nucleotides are TGTGCCAGCAGGGCCGGGGGCACTGAAGCTTTCTTT. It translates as CASRAGGTEAFF.